This TCR beta chain was recorded in a study of shared clonotypes between healthy human individuals. In this sample, this clone turned up once. What it binds is not known. CD45RO-negative, CCR7-selected cells formed the naive CD8 fraction, which excluded terminally differentiated effector memory CD45RA+ cells. Here immunoSEQ multiplex PCR was the method, and the copy in TCRdb shows in-frame clones only, minus some. This sample has 700,000 to 950,000 clones, with 96% found just once. The CDR3 has 15 residues. J was trimmed by 2 bases and V by 5 bases; bases with no gene match: 8. CDR1 and CDR2 from the germline V gene are SGHTA and FQGNSA. General observations from the study: Though the depth was large, rarefaction showed that sorted-subset sequencing was incomplete. How much donors shared clonotypes was expected to be affected by sequencing depth. Sampling was confined to blood; repertoires within tissues likely differ.

This TCR came from a man aged 25-45 years in good health. Specimen: naive CD8+ T cells sorted from blood. The V and J genes are TRBV7-2 and TRBJ2-7; TRBD2 matches 8 bases. DNA for the CDR3: TGTGCCAGCAGCCCGCCCAGCGGGAGCCCCTACGAGCAGTACTTC. Its translation: CASSPPSGSPYEQYF.